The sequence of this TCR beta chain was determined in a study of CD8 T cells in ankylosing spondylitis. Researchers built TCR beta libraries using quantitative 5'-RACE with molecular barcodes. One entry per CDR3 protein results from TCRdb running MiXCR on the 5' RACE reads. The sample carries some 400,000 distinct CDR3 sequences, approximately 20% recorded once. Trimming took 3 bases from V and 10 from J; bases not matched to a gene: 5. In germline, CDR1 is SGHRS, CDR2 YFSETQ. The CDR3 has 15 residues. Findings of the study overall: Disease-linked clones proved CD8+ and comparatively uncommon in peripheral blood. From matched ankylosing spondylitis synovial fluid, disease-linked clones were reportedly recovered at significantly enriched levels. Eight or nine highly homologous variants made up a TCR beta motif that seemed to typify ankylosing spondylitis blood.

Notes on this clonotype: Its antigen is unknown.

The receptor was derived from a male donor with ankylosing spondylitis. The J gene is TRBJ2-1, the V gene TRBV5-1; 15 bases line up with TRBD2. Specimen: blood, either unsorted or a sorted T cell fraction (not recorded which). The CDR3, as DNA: TGCGCCAGCAGCTCACCGGGACTAGCGGGGGGCGAGCAGTTCTTC. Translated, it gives CASSSPGLAGGEQFF.